This TCR beta chain was recovered during a study of CD8 T cells in ankylosing spondylitis. The study's findings and limits: Under 10 highly homologous variants formed a TCR beta motif that appeared characteristic of ankylosing spondylitis blood.

In regard to this clonotype: Its antigen is currently unknown.

The V end lost 8 bases, the J end lost 3 bases, and 16 bases lay between the germline ends. CDR3 length: 14 residues. The germline CDR1 and CDR2 sequences are SNHLY and FYNNEI. TCRdb reprocessed the 5' RACE reads via MiXCR and lists one record per CDR3 protein. The repertoire has around 770,000 distinct CDR3 sequences, under 20% of them found once; the top ten carry over 15%. Sample: blood, either unsorted or a sorted T cell fraction (not recorded which). The receptor comes from a male donor with ankylosing spondylitis. This chain uses TRBV2 with TRBJ1-2, with D perhaps TRBD1 (6 bases). CDR3 DNA sequence: TGTGCCAGCTTAGGGGGGATGGAAGACTATGGCTACACCTTC. Encoded protein: CASLGGMEDYGYTF.